Each of the 23 T cell receptor beta chains below was sequenced from the same sample in a study of blood T cell repertoires in COVID-19 (dated by TCRdb to between 2020 and 2021). Libraries were prepared through the immunoSEQ multiplex PCR assay. TCRdb provides this immuneACCESS table in a form limited to in-frame rearrangements. Some clones are lacking; in checked studies, under half of them reflect an unresolved V gene, and why the rest are absent is not known. Within this sample are tens of thousands of clones, with over 75% of them counted one time only. In total, the top ten clones hold 4.7% of the sample. What was sequenced was peripheral blood. The source of these receptors is a human donor in a cohort sampled during active COVID-19.

The genes are TRBV7-2 and TRBJ1-2, with D uncertain. The CDR3 loop spans 13 amino acids. Germline V gives CDR1 SGHTA, CDR2 FQGNSA. V lost 5 bases to trimming and J lost 4 bases, with 11 bases between them. CDR3: CASSVSRVYGYTF. CDR3 in DNA: TGTGCCAGCAGCGTTAGCAGAGTCTATGGCTACACCTTC.

V is TRBV7-6 and J is TRBJ2-7; TRBD1 might be the D (6 bases). The V end was cut by 5 bases, the J end by 2 bases, with 10 bases between. The V gene's germline CDR1 is SGHVS and CDR2 FNYEAQ. This CDR3 is 13 amino acids long. This CDR3 is CASSRQEAYEQYF. CDR3 nucleotides: TGTGCCAGCAGCCGACAGGAAGCCTACGAGCAGTACTTC. Together with reference TRBV7-6 and TRBJ2-7, the CDR3 gives the full variable domain: GAGVSQSPRYKVTKRGQDVALRCDPISGHVSLYWYRQALGQGPEFLTYFNYEAQQDKSGLPNDRFSAERPEGSISTLTIQRTEQRDSAMYRCASSRQEAYEQYFGPGTRLTVT.

This chain joins TRBV2 and TRBJ2-2, with a possible D match to TRBD1 (6 bases). The V gene lost 5 bases and the J gene lost 6 bases, with 19 bases spanning the gap. The germline V gene has CDR1 SNHLY and CDR2 FYNNEI. The CDR3 covers 16 residues. CDR3 sequence reads: CASSTPGVSDAGELFF. The CDR3 region has the DNA TGTGCCAGCAGTACGCCAGGGGTGTCGGACGCCGGGGAGCTGTTTTTT.

The J gene is TRBJ1-1, the V gene TRBV7-9, with TRBD1 matching over 7 bases. V trimming: 5 bases; J trimming: 2 bases; junction bases outside the gene matches: 8. The CDR3 is made up of 15 amino acids. The germline V gene has CDR1 SEHNR and CDR2 FQNEAQ (reference sequence). The CDR3 DNA follows: TGTGCCAGCAGCGCCGACAGGGCCTTAAACACTGAAGCTTTCTTT. It yields the protein CASSADRALNTEAFF.

This clone was seen more than once but under ten times. The chain couples TRBV5-1 to TRBJ2-1; TRBD2 aligns across 10 bases. The CDR3 runs to 15 residues. After removal of 1 base from V and 5 bases from J, the junction contained 3 bases not matched to a gene. CDR1 is SGHRS and CDR2 is YFSETQ in the germline V gene. The CDR3 DNA sequence: TGCGCCAGCAGCTTGATGGGACTAGCGAACAATGAGCAGTTCTTC. Its protein product is CASSLMGLANNEQFF. Full variable domain (remainder filled in from reference TRBV5-1 and TRBJ2-1): KAGVTQTPRYLIKTRGQQVTLSCSPISGHRSVSWYQQTPGQGLQFLFEYFSETQRNKGNFPGRFSGRQFSNSRSEMNVSTLELGDSALYLCASSLMGLANNEQFFGPGTRLTVL.

The CDR3 DNA follows: TGTGCCAGTAGTATGGGCGGGAGGGCGTCTCAGGGGGAGCAGTTCTTC. This sequence encodes CASSMGGRASQGEQFF. V gene TRBV19 combines with J gene TRBJ2-1; 9 positions match TRBD2. J gave up 10 bases and V 3 bases, and 13 bases lay outside the gene matches. The CDR3 runs 16 residues. The germline CDR1 and CDR2 sequences are LNHDA and SQIVND (reference sequence).

The chain recombines TRBV5-4 with TRBJ1-1; a weak D match, TRBD1 (6 bases). This CDR3 has 13 amino acids. Per the germline V gene, CDR1 is SGHNT and CDR2 is YYREEE (reference sequence). The V gene lost 4 bases and the J gene lost 1 base, with 8 bases spanning the gap. CDR3 protein: CASSEGQNTEAFF. The DNA for the CDR3 is TGTGCCAGCAGCGAGGGACAGAACACTGAAGCTTTCTTT.

The chain is built from TRBV18 and TRBJ2-5, with D possibly matching TRBD2 (5 bases). CDR1 is KGHSH and CDR2 is LQKENI in the germline V gene. This CDR3 comprises 14 residues. The germline V and J ends were trimmed by 3 bases and 7 bases, with 15 bases remaining between them. This CDR3 is CASSPSSEGGTQYF. The CDR3, as DNA: TGTGCCAGCTCACCTTCCTCAGAGGGTGGGACCCAGTACTTC.

For the CDR3, the DNA is TGTGCCAGCACCAACAGGGCCTACAATGAGCAGTTCTTC. Translation gives CASTNRAYNEQFF. J is TRBJ2-1 and V is TRBV2; TRBD1 might be the D (6 bases). V gave up 7 bases and J gave up 2 bases, with 9 bases separating them. Germline CDR1 and CDR2: SNHLY and FYNNEI. The CDR3 length is 13 residues.

This clone has only one observation. The chain recombines TRBV6-1 with TRBJ1-2; no clear D gene. The germline V gene has CDR1 MNHNS and CDR2 SASEGT. The germline V and J ends were trimmed by 2 bases and 8 bases, with 15 bases remaining between them. The CDR3 has 14 amino acids. DNA for the CDR3: TGTGCCAGCAGTGAAACTCCGCCTTACGAGGGCTACACCTTC. Amino acid sequence: CASSETPPYEGYTF.

The V and J genes are TRBV4-2 and TRBJ1-1, with TRBD1 matching over 8 bases. Unmatched junction bases numbered 5, after V lost 2 bases and J lost 3 bases. The CDR3 has 15 amino acids. Per germline, CDR1 LGHNA and CDR2 YNFKEQ. CDR3 nucleotide sequence: TGTGCCAGCAGCCAACACAGGGGGGGTGACACTGAAGCTTTCTTT. Amino acid sequence: CASSQHRGGDTEAFF.

V and J are TRBV20-1 and TRBJ2-6; D ambiguous. The CDR3 has 15 residues. V was cut by 3 bases and J by 0 bases, with 9 bases left in between. Germline V gives CDR1 DFQATT, CDR2 SNEGSKA (reference sequence). The CDR3 DNA is TGCAGTGCTAGTACTCTCTCCTCTGGGGCCAACGTCCTGACTTTC. Residues: CSASTLSSGANVLTF.

V gene TRBV11-2 combines with J gene TRBJ2-2; weak D call: TRBD2 (5 bases). CDR1 and CDR2 (germline): SGHAT, FQNNGV. This CDR3 region has 16 residues. Trimming removed 4 bases at V and 3 bases at J, with 15 bases between. The CDR3 region is CASSSPNGRDTGELFF. The CDR3, as DNA: TGTGCCAGCAGCTCGCCCAATGGGCGGGACACCGGGGAGCTGTTTTTT.

This clone was seen once. This sequence joins TRBV5-6 and TRBJ1-1; D is perhaps TRBD1 (5 bases). The germline gives CDR1 SGHDT, CDR2 YYEEEE. The CDR3 length is 16 residues. V was shortened by 4 bases and J by 6 bases, with 22 bases between the two germline ends. CDR3 nucleotides: TGTGCCAGCAGCGATATTGCAAGGGCCACGGGGGCTGAAGCTTTCTTT. Translated, it gives CASSDIARATGAEAFF.

The rearrangement joins TRBV5-1 to TRBJ2-7, with D tentatively TRBD1 (6 bases). V lost 6 bases, J lost 2 bases, and 15 bases lay in between. The germline V gene encodes CDR1 SGHRS and CDR2 YFSETQ. The CDR3 spans 14 residues. For the CDR3, the DNA is TGCGCCAGCAAAACCGGGACACCTACCTACGAGCAGTACTTC. Residues: CASKTGTPTYEQYF.

This sequence joins TRBV27 and TRBJ2-5; the D is unclear. Germline CDR1 is MNHEY and CDR2 is SMNVEV (reference sequence). Trimming took off 6 bases at V and 0 bases at J, with 8 bases between the two ends. The CDR3 has 13 residues. The CDR3 region is CASRAPNQETQYF. The CDR3 coding sequence is TGTGCCAGCAGAGCACCCAACCAAGAGACCCAGTACTTC.

CDR3 DNA: TGTGCCAGCAGTCGGACTAGCGGATACAATGAGCAGTTCTTC. Protein product: CASSRTSGYNEQFF. This chain connects TRBV6-5 to TRBJ2-1; TRBD2 aligns across 10 bases. With V trimmed by 5 bases and J by 4 bases, 2 bases remained unmatched. The CDR3 has 14 residues. Germline CDR1 MNHEY, CDR2 SVGAGI.

The chain recombines TRBV27 with TRBJ2-5; 9 bases are a match to TRBD1. This CDR3 spans 17 amino acids. Unmatched junction bases numbered 16, after V lost 6 bases and J lost 5 bases. Germline V gene sequence: CDR1 MNHEY, CDR2 SMNVEV (reference sequence). CDR3 region: CASSGTGGPSLGETQYF. The CDR3 DNA follows: TGTGCCAGCAGCGGTACAGGGGGCCCATCCCTTGGGGAGACCCAGTACTTC.

The J gene is TRBJ2-7, the V gene TRBV6-5, with 7 bases identical to TRBD1. Looked up from germline, CDR1 is MNHEY and CDR2 is SVGAGI. CDR3 length: 14 residues. The V and J ends lost 6 bases and 1 base, in that order; junction bases with no gene match: 6. This CDR3 reads CASRTGTASYEQYF. The CDR3 nucleotides read TGTGCCAGCAGAACCGGGACAGCATCCTACGAGCAGTACTTC.

The rearrangement joins TRBV3-1 (or the pseudogene TRBV3-2) to TRBJ2-3; 11 bases align to TRBD2. Trimming at V came to 1 base and at J to 1 base, leaving 22 bases not matched to a gene. Germline CDR1 LGHDT, CDR2 YNNKEL (reference sequence). The CDR3 consists of 23 residues. CDR3 region: CASSQVGREERTSGPRGTDTQYF. Written as DNA, the CDR3 is TGTGCCAGCAGCCAAGTAGGCAGGGAAGAGAGGACTAGCGGGCCTCGGGGCACAGATACGCAGTATTTT.

The chain is built from TRBV19 and TRBJ1-4, with TRBD1 as a possible D gene (6 bases). Per germline, CDR1 LNHDA and CDR2 SQIVND (reference sequence). The V gene lost 6 bases and the J gene lost 0 bases, with 23 bases spanning the gap. This CDR3 is built from 19 residues. The DNA of the CDR3 is TGTGCCAGTAGAAACGCCGGGACATTCCTAGGGGCAACTAATGAAAAACTGTTTTTT. Translation gives CASRNAGTFLGATNEKLFF. Using reference TRBV19 and TRBJ1-4 for the parts outside the CDR3, the full variable domain is DGGITQSPKYLFRKEGQNVTLSCEQNLNHDAMYWYRQDPGQGLRLIYYSQIVNDFQKGDIAEGYSVSREKKESFPLTVTSAQKNPTAFYLCASRNAGTFLGATNEKLFFGSGTQLSVL.

This chain uses TRBV2 with TRBJ2-5; the D gene is possibly TRBD1 (6 bases). This CDR3 region has 14 residues. The germline CDR1 and CDR2 sequences are SNHLY and FYNNEI. Trimming took off 8 bases at V and 1 base at J, with 14 bases between the two ends. The CDR3 nucleotides are TGTGCCAGCCTGGACAGCCGGTTCCAAGAGACCCAGTACTTC. This codes for CASLDSRFQETQYF.

V gene TRBV9 combines with J gene TRBJ1-4; perhaps TRBD1 as D (6 bases). This CDR3 contains 13 residues. V was cut by 7 bases and J by 3 bases, with 10 bases left in between. Germline V gene lookup returns CDR1 SGDLS and CDR2 YYNGEE. The CDR3 region is CASAGTSNEKLFF. Here the CDR3 DNA reads TGTGCCAGCGCCGGGACATCTAATGAAAAACTGTTTTTT.